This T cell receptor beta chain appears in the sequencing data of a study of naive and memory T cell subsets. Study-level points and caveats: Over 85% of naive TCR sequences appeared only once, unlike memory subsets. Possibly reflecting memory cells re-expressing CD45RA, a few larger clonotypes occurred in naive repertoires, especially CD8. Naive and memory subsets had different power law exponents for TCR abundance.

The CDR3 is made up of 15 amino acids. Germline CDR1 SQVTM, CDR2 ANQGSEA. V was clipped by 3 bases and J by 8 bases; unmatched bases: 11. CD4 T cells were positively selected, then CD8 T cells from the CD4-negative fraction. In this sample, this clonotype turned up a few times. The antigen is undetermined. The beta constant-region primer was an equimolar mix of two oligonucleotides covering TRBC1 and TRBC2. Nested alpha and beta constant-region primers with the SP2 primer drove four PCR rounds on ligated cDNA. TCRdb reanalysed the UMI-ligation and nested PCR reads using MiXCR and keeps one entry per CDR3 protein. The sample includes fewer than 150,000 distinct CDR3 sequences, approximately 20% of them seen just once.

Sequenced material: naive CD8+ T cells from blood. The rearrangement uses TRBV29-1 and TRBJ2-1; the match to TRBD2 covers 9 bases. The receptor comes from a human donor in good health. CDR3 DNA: TGCAGCGTTGACCCTCGTAGCGGGAGCGGGGATGAGCAGTTCTTC. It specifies CSVDPRSGSGDEQFF.